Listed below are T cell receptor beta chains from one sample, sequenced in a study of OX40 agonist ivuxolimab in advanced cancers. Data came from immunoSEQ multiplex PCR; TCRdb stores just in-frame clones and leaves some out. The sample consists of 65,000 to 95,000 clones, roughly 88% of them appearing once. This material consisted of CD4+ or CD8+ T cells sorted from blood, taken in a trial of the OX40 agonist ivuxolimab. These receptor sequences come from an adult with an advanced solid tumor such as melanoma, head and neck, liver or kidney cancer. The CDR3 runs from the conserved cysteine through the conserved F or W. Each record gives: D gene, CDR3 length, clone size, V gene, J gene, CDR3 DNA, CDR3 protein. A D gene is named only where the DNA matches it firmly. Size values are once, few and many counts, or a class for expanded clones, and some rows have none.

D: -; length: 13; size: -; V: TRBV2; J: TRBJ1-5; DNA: TGTGCCAGCAGGTCCGAGCGAAATCAGCCCCAGCATTTT; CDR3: CASRSERNQPQHF
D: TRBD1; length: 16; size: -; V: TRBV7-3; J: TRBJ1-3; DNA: TGTGCCAGCAGCCGACAGGGGATCAACTCTGGAAACACCATATATTTT; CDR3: CASSRQGINSGNTIYF
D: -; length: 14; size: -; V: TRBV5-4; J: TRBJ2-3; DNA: TGTGCCAGCAGCTTTCCAACAGGCACAGATACGCAGTATTTT; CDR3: CASSFPTGTDTQYF
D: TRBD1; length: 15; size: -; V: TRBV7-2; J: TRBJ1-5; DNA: TGTGCCAGCAGCCAACAGGGGGTGGGCAATCAGCCCCAGCATTTT; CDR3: CASSQQGVGNQPQHF
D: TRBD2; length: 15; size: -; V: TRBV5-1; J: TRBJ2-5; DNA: TGCGCCAGCAGCTTGGCGCGGGGGGGACAAGAGACCCAGTACTTC; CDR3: CASSLARGGQETQYF
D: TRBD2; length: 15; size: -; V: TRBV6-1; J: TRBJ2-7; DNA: TGTGCCAGCAAACTAGCGACCGGAGTAGCTTACGAGCAGTACTTC; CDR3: CASKLATGVAYEQYF
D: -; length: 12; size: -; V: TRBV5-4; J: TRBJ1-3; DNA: TGTGCCAGCAGCTTGGATGGAAACACCATATATTTT; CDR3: CASSLDGNTIYF
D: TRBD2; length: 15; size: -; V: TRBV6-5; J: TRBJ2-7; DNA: TGTGCCAGCAGTACTAGCGGGAGGAAGGCCCACGAGCAGTACTTC; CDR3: CASSTSGRKAHEQYF
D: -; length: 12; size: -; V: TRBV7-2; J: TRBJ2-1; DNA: TGTGCCAGCAGCTTACGCGAGCATAAGCAGTTCTTC; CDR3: CASSLREHKQFF
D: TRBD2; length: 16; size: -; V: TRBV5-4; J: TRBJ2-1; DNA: TGTGCCAGCAGAGACGGGACTAGCGGGAGAAACTATGAGCAGTTCTTC; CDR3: CASRDGTSGRNYEQFF
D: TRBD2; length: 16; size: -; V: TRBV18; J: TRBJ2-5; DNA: TGTGCCAGCACTGAACATCTAGCGGGAGAAGCAGAGACCCAGTACTTC; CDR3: CASTEHLAGEAETQYF
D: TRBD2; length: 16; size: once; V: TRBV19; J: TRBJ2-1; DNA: TGTGCCAGTAGTGGAGAGGCGGCTAGCGGACACAATGAGCAGTTCTTC; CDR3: CASSGEAASGHNEQFF
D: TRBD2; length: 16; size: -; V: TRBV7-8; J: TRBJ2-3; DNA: TGTGCCAGCAGCCGGAGTAGCGGGAGGGCGTCAGATACGCAGTATTTT; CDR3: CASSRSSGRASDTQYF
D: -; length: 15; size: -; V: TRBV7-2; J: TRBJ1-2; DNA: TGTGCCAGCAGCTTATTAGGGGCCGAAGGGGCCGGCTACACCTTC; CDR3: CASSLLGAEGAGYTF
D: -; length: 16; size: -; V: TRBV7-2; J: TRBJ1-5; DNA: TGTGCCAGCAGCCGGCGGGCTTGGAGTGAGAATCAGCCCCAGCATTTT; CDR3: CASSRRAWSENQPQHF
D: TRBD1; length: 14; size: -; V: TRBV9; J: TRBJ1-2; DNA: TGTGCCAGCAGCAAGAATACAGGGGCGGGTGGCTACACCTTC; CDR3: CASSKNTGAGGYTF
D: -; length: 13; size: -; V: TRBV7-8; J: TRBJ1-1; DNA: TGTGCCAGCAGCCTCCGGGGGAACACTGAAGCTTTCTTT; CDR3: CASSLRGNTEAFF
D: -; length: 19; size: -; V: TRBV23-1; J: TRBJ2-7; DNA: TGCGCCAGCAGTCAATGGGCAACTGGTCCGTTGGCGAATGACTACGAGCAGTACTTC; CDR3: CASSQWATGPLANDYEQYF
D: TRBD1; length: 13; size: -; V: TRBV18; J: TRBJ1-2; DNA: TGTGCCAGCTCACCACCGGGGACAGATGGCTACACCTTC; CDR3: CASSPPGTDGYTF
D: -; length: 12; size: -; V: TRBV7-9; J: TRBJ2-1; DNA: TGTGCCAGCAGCTTAGCGGGGACAACGAAGTTCTTC; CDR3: CASSLAGTTKFF
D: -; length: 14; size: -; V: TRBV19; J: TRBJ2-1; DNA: TGTGCCAGTTTAGCGTCGAGCTCCTACAATGAGCAGTTCTTC; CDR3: CASLASSSYNEQFF
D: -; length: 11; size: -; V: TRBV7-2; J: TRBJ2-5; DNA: TGTGCCAGCAGGGCCCTTGAGACCCAGTACTTC; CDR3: CASRALETQYF
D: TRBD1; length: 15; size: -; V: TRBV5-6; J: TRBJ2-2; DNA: TGTGCCAGCAGCCCTGATTGGGACAGCACCGGGGAGCTGTTTTTT; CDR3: CASSPDWDSTGELFF
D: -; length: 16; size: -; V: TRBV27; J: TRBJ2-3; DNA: TGTGCCAGCAGTTTAGGCAGCGCCTCTAGCACAGATACGCAGTATTTT; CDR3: CASSLGSASSTDTQYF
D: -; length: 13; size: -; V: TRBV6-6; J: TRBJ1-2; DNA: TGTGCCAGCACCATGACCGCCAACTATGGCTACACCTTC; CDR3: CASTMTANYGYTF
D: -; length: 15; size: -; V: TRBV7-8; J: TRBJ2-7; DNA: TGTGCCAGCAGCTTTAGTAGGGTCTCTCGGTACGAGCAGTACTTC; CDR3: CASSFSRVSRYEQYF
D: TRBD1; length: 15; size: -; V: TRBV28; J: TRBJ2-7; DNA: TGTGCCAGCACCCAAGGACAGGGGGAGGCCTACGAGCAGTACTTC; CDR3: CASTQGQGEAYEQYF
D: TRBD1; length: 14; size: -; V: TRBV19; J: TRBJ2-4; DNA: TGTGCCAGTAGCTGGGGACAGGCGGGGAACATTCAGTACTTC; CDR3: CASSWGQAGNIQYF
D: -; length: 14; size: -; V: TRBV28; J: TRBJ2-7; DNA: TGTGCCAGCAGTTTAGATGGGGGGCTGGGCGAGCAGTACTTC; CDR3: CASSLDGGLGEQYF
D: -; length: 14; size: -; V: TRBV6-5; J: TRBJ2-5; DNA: TGTGCCAGCAGTTACTCGGGGACAAAAGAGACCCAGTACTTC; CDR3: CASSYSGTKETQYF
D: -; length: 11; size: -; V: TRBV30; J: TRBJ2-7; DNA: TGTGCCTGGAGTGTGGAAGACGAGCAGTACTTC; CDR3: CAWSVEDEQYF
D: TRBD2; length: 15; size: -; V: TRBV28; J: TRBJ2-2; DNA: TGTGCCAGCAGTCTACGGGACTATACCACCGGGGAGCTGTTTTTT; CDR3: CASSLRDYTTGELFF
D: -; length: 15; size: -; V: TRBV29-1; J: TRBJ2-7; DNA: TGCAGCGTTGAAGCCCCCCTCGCGGGAAAGAACGAGCAGTACTTC; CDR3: CSVEAPLAGKNEQYF
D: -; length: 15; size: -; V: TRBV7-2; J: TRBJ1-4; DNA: TGTGCCAGCAGCTTGGGGGGCAGGACTAATGAAAAACTGTTTTTT; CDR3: CASSLGGRTNEKLFF
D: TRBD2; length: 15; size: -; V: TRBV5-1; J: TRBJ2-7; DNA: TGCGCCAGCAGCTTGGTCCTAGCGGAGGCCGGCGAGCAGTACTTC; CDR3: CASSLVLAEAGEQYF
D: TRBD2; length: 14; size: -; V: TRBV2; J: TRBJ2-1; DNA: TGTGCCAGCAGGGGGACTAGCGGGGACAATGAGCAGTTCTTC; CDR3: CASRGTSGDNEQFF
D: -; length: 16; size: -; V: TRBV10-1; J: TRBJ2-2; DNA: TGCGCCAGCAGCCGTGGTGGGGGGCGGATCCCCGGGGAGCTGTTTTTT; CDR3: CASSRGGGRIPGELFF
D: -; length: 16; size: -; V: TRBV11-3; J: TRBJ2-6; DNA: TGTGCCAGCAGCTCAGGTGGGACGCCTGGGGCCAACGTCCTGACTTTC; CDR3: CASSSGGTPGANVLTF
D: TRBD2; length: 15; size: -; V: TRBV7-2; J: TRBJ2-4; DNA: TGTGCCAGCAGCTTGGGATCGGGAGGAGAAAACATTCAGTACTTC; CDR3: CASSLGSGGENIQYF
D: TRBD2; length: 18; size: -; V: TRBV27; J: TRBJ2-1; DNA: TGTGCCAGCAGCCAGGGACTAGCGGGAGGGTGGGACTACAATGAGCAGTTCTTC; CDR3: CASSQGLAGGWDYNEQFF
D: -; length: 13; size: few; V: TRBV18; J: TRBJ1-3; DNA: TGTGCCAGCCCGACAGGACCTGGAAACACCATATATTTT; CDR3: CASPTGPGNTIYF
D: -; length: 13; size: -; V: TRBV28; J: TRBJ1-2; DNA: TGTGCCAGCAGTTTAGAGGGGCTTGGTGGCTACACCTTC; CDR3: CASSLEGLGGYTF
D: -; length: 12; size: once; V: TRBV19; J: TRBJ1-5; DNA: TGTGCCAGTAACAGGGCTGGGCAGCCCCAGCATTTT; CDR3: CASNRAGQPQHF
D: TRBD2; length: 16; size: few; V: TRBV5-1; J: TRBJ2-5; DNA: TGCGCCAGCAGCACCAGGACTAGCGAAAACCAAGAGACCCAGTACTTC; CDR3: CASSTRTSENQETQYF
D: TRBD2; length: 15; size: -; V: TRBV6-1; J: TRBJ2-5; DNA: TGTGCCAGCAGTGAAGAGGGTGCTAGCGGAGAGACCCAGTACTTC; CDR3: CASSEEGASGETQYF
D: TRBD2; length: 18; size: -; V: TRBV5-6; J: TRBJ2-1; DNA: TGTGCCAGCAGCTTGAGACTAGCGGGAGGCTTCTCCTACAATGAGCAGTTCTTC; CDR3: CASSLRLAGGFSYNEQFF
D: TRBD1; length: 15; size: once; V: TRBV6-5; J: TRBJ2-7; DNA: TGTGCCAGCAGACCCCCGGGACAGGGGTTCCGCGAGCAGTACTTC; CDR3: CASRPPGQGFREQYF
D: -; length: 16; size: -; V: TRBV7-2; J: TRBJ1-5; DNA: TGTGCCAGCAGCTCAGCGGCTCTCGGGGGCAATCAGCCCCAGCATTTT; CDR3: CASSSAALGGNQPQHF
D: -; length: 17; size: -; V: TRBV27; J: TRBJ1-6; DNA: TGTGCCAGCAGTGCCGGGGACGGCAACTCCTATAATTCACCCCTCCACTTT; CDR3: CASSAGDGNSYNSPLHF
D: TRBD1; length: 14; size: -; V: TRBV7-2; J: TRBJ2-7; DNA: TGTGCCAGCAGCTTCGGGCAGGGGGCAGGGGAGCAGTACTTC; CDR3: CASSFGQGAGEQYF
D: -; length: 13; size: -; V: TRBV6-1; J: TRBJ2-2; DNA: TGTGCCAGCAGTGGATTTAACACCGGGGAGCTGTTTTTT; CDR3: CASSGFNTGELFF
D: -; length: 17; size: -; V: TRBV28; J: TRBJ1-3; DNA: TGTGCCAGCAGTTTCGCGGGGGGGCCTTACTCTGGAAACACCATATATTTT; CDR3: CASSFAGGPYSGNTIYF
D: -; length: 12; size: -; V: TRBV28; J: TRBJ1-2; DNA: TGTGCCAGCAGTTTCAGGAGTTGGGGCTACACCTTC; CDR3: CASSFRSWGYTF
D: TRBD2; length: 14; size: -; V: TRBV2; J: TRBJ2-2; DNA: TGTGCCAGCAATAGCGGGAGGCCGAACGGGGAGCTGTTTTTT; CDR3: CASNSGRPNGELFF
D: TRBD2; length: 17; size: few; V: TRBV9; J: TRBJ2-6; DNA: TGTGCCAGCAGCCCCCGACTAGCGGGAGTTGGGGCCAACGTCCTGACTTTC; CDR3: CASSPRLAGVGANVLTF